This T cell receptor beta chain was observed in a study of T cell repertoires in cytomegalovirus infection. Study as a whole: Public TCR beta signature analysis indicated the presence of both CMV infection and matching HLA type.

General study findings and limits: CMV carriers with the relevant HLA were identified by cumulative public TCR beta family frequency. Dominating the ex vivo response were HLA-C-restricted CMV-specific TCR beta clonotypes.

In this sample, this clonotype turned up many times. The antigen is unknown. TCRdb re-analysed the reads in MiXCR, keeping a single row per CDR3 protein. The sample lists 480,000 or so distinct CDR3 sequences, approximately 11% occurring once. The CDR3 extends over 17 amino acids. Germline V gives CDR1 SGHTA, CDR2 FQGNSA. After removal of 4 bases from V and 1 base from J, the junction contained 9 bases not matched to a gene. The TCR sequence derives from a human donor in good health (CMV status not recorded). Some clones in this sample may be carry-over from other donors' samples. The rearrangement links TRBV7-2 to TRBJ2-1; TRBD2 aligns across 8 bases. Sequenced: PBMCs. CDR3 amino acids: CASSSPAGVVSYNEQFF. The CDR3 bases are TGTGCCAGCAGCTCCCCAGCGGGAGTTGTGTCCTACAATGAGCAGTTCTTC.